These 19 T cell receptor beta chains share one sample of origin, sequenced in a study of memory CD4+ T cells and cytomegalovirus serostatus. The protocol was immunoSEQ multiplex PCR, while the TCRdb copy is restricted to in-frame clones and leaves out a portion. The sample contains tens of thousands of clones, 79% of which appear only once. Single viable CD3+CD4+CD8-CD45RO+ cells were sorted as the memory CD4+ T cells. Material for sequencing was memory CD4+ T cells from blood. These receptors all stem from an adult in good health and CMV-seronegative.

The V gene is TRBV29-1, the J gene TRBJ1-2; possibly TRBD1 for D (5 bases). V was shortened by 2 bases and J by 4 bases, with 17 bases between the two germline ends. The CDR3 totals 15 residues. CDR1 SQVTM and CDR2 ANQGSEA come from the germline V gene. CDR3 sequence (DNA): TGCAGCGTTGAAACGGGAAGTAGGGGTCTCTATGGCTACACCTTC. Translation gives CSVETGSRGLYGYTF.

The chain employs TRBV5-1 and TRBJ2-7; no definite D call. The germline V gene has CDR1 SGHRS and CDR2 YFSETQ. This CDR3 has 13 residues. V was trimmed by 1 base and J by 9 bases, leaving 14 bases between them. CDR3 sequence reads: CASSLYGFTGQYF. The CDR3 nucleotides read TGCGCCAGCAGCTTGTACGGGTTTACGGGGCAGTACTTC.

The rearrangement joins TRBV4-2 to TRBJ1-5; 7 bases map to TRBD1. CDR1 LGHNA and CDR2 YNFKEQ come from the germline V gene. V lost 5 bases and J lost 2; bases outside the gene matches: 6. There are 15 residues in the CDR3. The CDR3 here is CASSTQGNGNQPQHF. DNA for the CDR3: TGTGCCAGCAGCACACAGGGGAATGGCAATCAGCCCCAGCATTTT.

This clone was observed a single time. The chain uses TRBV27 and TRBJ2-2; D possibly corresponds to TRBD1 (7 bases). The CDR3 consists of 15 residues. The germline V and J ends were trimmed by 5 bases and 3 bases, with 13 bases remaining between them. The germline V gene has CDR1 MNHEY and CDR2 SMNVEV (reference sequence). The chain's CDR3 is CASSPGDRYTGELFF. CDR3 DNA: TGTGCCAGCAGTCCGGGGGACAGATACACCGGGGAGCTGTTTTTT.

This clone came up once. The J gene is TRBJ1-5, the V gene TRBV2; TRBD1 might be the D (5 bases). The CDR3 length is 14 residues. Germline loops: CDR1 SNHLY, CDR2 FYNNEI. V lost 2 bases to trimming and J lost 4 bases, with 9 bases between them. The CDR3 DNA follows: TGTGCCAGCAGTGAATGGGGCCGAAATCAGCCCCAGCATTTT. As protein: CASSEWGRNQPQHF.

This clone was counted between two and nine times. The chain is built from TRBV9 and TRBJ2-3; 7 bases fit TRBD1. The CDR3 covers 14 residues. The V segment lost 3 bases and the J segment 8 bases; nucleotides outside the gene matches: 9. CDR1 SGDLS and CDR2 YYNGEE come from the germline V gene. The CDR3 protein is CASSEGAIIGTQYF. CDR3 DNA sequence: TGTGCCAGCAGCGAGGGGGCCATCATAGGTACGCAGTATTTT.

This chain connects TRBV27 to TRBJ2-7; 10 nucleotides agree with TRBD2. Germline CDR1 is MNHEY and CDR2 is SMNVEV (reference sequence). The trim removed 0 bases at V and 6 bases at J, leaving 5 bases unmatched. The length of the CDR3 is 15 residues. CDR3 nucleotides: TGTGCCAGCAGTTTATCGTTTACTAGCGGGACCGAGCAGTACTTC. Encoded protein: CASSLSFTSGTEQYF.

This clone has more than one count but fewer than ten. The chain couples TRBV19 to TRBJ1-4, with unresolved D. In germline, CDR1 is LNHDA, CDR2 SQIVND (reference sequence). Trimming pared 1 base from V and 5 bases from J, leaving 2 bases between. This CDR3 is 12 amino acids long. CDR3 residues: CASSIVNEKLFF. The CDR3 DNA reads TGTGCCAGTAGTATAGTCAATGAAAAACTGTTTTTT.

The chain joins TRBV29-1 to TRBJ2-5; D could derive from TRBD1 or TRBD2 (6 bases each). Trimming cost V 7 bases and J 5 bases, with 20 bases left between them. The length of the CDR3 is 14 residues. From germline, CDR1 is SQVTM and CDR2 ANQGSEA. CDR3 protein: CSAAGGEGGETQYF. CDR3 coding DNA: TGCAGCGCTGCCGGCGGGGAAGGGGGGGAGACCCAGTACTTC.

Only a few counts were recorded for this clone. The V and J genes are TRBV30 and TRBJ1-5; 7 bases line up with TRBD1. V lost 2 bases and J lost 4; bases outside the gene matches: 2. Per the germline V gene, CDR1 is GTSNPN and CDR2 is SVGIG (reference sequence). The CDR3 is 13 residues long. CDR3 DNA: TGTGCCTGGAGTACGACAGGGAATCAGCCCCAGCATTTT. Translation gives CAWSTTGNQPQHF.

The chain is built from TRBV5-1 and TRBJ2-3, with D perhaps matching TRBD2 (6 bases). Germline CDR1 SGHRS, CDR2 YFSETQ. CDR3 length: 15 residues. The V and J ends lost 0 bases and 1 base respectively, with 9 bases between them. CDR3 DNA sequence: TGCGCCAGCAGCTTGGCCTCTAGCGGCACAGATACGCAGTATTTT. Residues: CASSLASSGTDTQYF. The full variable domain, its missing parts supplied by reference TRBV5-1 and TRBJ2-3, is KAGVTQTPRYLIKTRGQQVTLSCSPISGHRSVSWYQQTPGQGLQFLFEYFSETQRNKGNFPGRFSGRQFSNSRSEMNVSTLELGDSALYLCASSLASSGTDTQYFGPGTRLTVL.

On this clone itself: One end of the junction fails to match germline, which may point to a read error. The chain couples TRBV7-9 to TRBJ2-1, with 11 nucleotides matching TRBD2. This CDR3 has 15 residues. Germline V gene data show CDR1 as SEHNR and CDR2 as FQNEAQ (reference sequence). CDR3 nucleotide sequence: TGTGCCAGCAGTTTAGCGGGAGGGGCCTACAATGAGCAGTTCTTC. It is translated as CASSLAGGAYNEQFF.

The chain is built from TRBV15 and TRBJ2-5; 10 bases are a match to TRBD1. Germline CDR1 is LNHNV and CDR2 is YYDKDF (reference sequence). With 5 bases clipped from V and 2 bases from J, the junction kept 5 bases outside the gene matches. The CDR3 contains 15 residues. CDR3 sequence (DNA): TGTGCCACCAGCTGGGGACAGGGGAGTCAAGAGACCCAGTACTTC. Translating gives CATSWGQGSQETQYF.

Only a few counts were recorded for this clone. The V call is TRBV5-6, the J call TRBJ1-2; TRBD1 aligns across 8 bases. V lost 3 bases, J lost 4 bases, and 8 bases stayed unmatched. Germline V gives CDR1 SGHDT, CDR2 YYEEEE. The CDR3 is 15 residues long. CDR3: CASSSTRQGSYGYTF. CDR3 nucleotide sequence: TGTGCCAGCAGCTCAACCCGACAGGGGAGCTATGGCTACACCTTC.

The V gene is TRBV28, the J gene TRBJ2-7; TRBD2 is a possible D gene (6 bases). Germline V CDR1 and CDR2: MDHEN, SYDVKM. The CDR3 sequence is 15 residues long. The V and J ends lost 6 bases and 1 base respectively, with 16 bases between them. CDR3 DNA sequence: TGTGCCAGCAGCCTGGGGACGGCGGGATCCTACGAGCAGTACTTC. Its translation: CASSLGTAGSYEQYF.

CDR3 amino acids: CASSRGGAHRETQYF. Written as DNA, the CDR3 is TGTGCCAGCAGCCGGGGGGGGGCCCATCGAGAGACCCAGTACTTC. The chain employs TRBV7-9 and TRBJ2-5, with 8 bases matching TRBD2. There are 15 residues in the CDR3. Germline loops: CDR1 SEHNR, CDR2 FQNEAQ (reference sequence). With V trimmed by 5 bases and J by 4 bases, 9 bases remained unmatched.

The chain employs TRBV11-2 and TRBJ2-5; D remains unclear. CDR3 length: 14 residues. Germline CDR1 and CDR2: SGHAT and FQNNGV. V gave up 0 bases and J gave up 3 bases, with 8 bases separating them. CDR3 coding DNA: TGTGCCAGCAGCTTAGATACCCCGGAAGAGACCCAGTACTTC. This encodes CASSLDTPEETQYF.

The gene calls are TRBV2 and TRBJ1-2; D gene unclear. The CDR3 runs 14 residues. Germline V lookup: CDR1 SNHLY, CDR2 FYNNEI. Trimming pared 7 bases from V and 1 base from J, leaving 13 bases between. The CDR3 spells CASTTQHYNYGYTF. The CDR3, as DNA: TGTGCCAGCACCACTCAACACTATAACTATGGCTACACCTTC.

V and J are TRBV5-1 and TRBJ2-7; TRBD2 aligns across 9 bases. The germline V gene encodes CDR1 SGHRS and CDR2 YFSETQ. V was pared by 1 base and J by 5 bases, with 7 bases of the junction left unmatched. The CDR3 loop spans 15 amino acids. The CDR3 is CASSLRVAGVNEQYF. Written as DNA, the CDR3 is TGCGCCAGCAGCTTGAGAGTAGCGGGAGTTAACGAGCAGTACTTC.